One and the same sample provided the 24 T cell receptor beta chains below, sequenced in a study of blood T cell repertoires in COVID-19. TCRdb's copy holds only in-frame clones and misses some; the assay was immunoSEQ multiplex PCR. The sample has around 430,000 clones; approximately 89% are singletons. The sequenced material came from peripheral blood. The receptors were gathered from a woman between 50 and 59 years old with COVID-19, enrolled during active disease.

This clone was counted once. The chain combines TRBV6-6 with TRBJ1-2; D ambiguous. The CDR3 spans 16 residues. The V gene lost 0 bases and the J gene lost 7 bases, with 18 bases spanning the gap. CDR1 and CDR2 from the germline V gene are MNHNY and SVGAGI (reference sequence). This chain's CDR3 is CASSYSIQRGGGGYTF. CDR3 in DNA: TGTGCCAGCAGTTACTCGATACAACGGGGAGGTGGTGGCTACACCTTC.

The chain links TRBV5-1 to TRBJ1-1; no clear D gene. The V and J ends lost 1 base and 3 bases respectively, with 7 bases between them. CDR1 SGHRS and CDR2 YFSETQ come from the germline V gene. CDR3 length: 13 residues. CDR3 coding DNA: TGCGCCAGCAGCTTGCGCGGAGACACTGAAGCTTTCTTT. It translates to CASSLRGDTEAFF.

The chain links TRBV27 to TRBJ1-1; the D gene is possibly TRBD1 (5 bases). Per germline, CDR1 MNHEY and CDR2 SMNVEV (reference sequence). The CDR3 totals 15 residues. Trimming shortened V by 6 bases and J by 0 bases, and 14 bases separated the two germline ends. The CDR3 DNA reads as TGTGCCAGCAGCCTTGACAGAGCTATGAACACTGAAGCTTTCTTT. Translation gives CASSLDRAMNTEAFF.

This chain uses TRBV5-4 with TRBJ2-7; 7 bases align to TRBD1. After removal of 5 bases from V and 2 bases from J, the junction contained 7 bases not matched to a gene. This CDR3 contains 14 residues. Germline values: CDR1 SGHNT, CDR2 YYREEE (reference sequence). The CDR3 nucleotides are TGTGCCAGCAGTTCGGGACAGAGCCCCTACGAGCAGTACTTC. Its translation: CASSSGQSPYEQYF. The entire variable domain, with the rest obtained from reference TRBV5-4 and TRBJ2-7, is as follows: ETGVTQSPTHLIKTRGQQVTLRCSSQSGHNTVSWYQQALGQGPQFIFQYYREEENGRGNFPPRFSGLQFPNYSSELNVNALELDDSALYLCASSSGQSPYEQYFGPGTRLTVT.

The chain combines TRBV3-1 (or the pseudogene TRBV3-2) with TRBJ1-2; 11 nucleotides align to TRBD1. The CDR3 sequence is 17 residues long. V was clipped by 2 bases and J by 0 bases; unmatched bases: 5. Germline assignment: CDR1 LGHDT and CDR2 YNNKEL (reference sequence). The CDR3 spells CASSQRTGGISNYGYTF. CDR3 in DNA: TGTGCCAGCAGCCAACGGACAGGGGGCATTTCTAACTATGGCTACACCTTC.

The rearrangement links TRBV11-2 to TRBJ2-7; 7 positions agree with TRBD1. The trim removed 2 bases at V and 1 base at J, leaving 14 bases unmatched. Germline V gene data show CDR1 as SGHAT and CDR2 as FQNNGV. The CDR3 is 18 residues long. The CDR3 sequence: CASSLPMDRMFLSYEQYF. Here the CDR3 DNA reads TGTGCCAGCAGCTTACCTATGGACAGGATGTTTCTTTCCTACGAGCAGTACTTC.

The V call is TRBV7-3, the J call TRBJ2-3; 9 bases agree with TRBD1. The CDR3 contains 13 residues. Looked up from germline, CDR1 is SGHTA and CDR2 is FQGTGA. The ends lost 8 bases at V and 4 bases at J; junction bases unmatched: 4. The DNA for the CDR3 is TGTGCCAGCCGGGGACAGGGTTCAGATACGCAGTATTTT. Its translation is CASRGQGSDTQYF.

The table lists this clone with a few counts. The CDR3: CASSLQGNTGELFF. The CDR3 DNA reads TGTGCCAGCAGCCTACAGGGGAACACCGGGGAGCTGTTTTTT. The rearrangement uses TRBV7-3 and TRBJ2-2, with D possibly matching TRBD1 (6 bases). Germline assignment: CDR1 SGHTA and CDR2 FQGTGA. The CDR3 runs 14 residues. With 5 bases removed from V and 1 base from J, the gap between germline ends came to 8 bases.

V and J are TRBV11-2 and TRBJ1-1; D might be TRBD1 (6 bases). In germline, CDR1 is SGHAT, CDR2 FQNNGV. With 5 bases removed from V and 6 bases from J, the gap between germline ends came to 16 bases. This CDR3 contains 14 residues. The CDR3 nucleotides read TGTGCCAGCAGCCCGGCCCCAGGGGCGCCTGAAGCTTTCTTT. Translated: CASSPAPGAPEAFF.

This chain joins TRBV2 and TRBJ1-2, with TRBD1 matching 9 bases. This CDR3 is 14 amino acids long. CDR1 and CDR2 from the germline V gene are SNHLY and FYNNEI. V lost 6 bases to trimming and J lost 2 bases; unmatched junction nucleotides: 4. CDR3 in DNA: TGTGCCAGCAGAGCCGGGACAGGGAACTATGGCTACACCTTC. Its translation is CASRAGTGNYGYTF.

CDR3 residues: CASSDYLAAPRDTIYF. The CDR3 nucleotides read TGTGCCAGCAGTGATTATTTGGCAGCACCCCGGGACACCATATATTTT. V is TRBV6-1 and J is TRBJ1-3, with D uncertain. Trimming shortened V by 3 bases and J by 8 bases, and 20 bases separated the two germline ends. The germline V gene encodes CDR1 MNHNS and CDR2 SASEGT. The length of the CDR3 is 16 residues.

This clone was recorded once. The chain employs TRBV6-5 and TRBJ2-3, with TRBD1 identical over 9 bases. The V gene's germline CDR1 is MNHEY and CDR2 SVGAGI. CDR3 length: 16 amino acids. V was pared by 4 bases and J by 1 base, with 6 bases of the junction left unmatched. The DNA for the CDR3 is TGTGCCAGCAGTTCGGACAGGGGATGGGGCACAGATACGCAGTATTTT. It specifies CASSSDRGWGTDTQYF.

The chain links TRBV6-2 or TRBV6-3 to TRBJ1-1, with 7 nucleotides matching TRBD1. CDR1 is MNHEY, CDR2 SVGEGT, per germline. Losses at the gene ends were 4 bases for V and 0 bases for J; bases not matched to a gene: 11. This CDR3 comprises 17 residues. The CDR3 reads CASSSTYSGTVNTEAFF. In nucleotides, the CDR3 is TGTGCCAGCAGTTCTACCTATTCCGGGACAGTGAACACTGAAGCTTTCTTT.

Comments on this clone: Sequence at one end of the junction differs from germline and may be a read error. The V call is TRBV7-9, the J call TRBJ2-2, with D perhaps matching TRBD2 (6 bases). This CDR3 has 13 residues. Germline V gene lookup returns CDR1 SEHNR and CDR2 FQNEAQ (reference sequence). CDR3 in DNA: TGTACCAGCAGCCCCAGAGCGGGCGGGGAGCTGTTTTTT. It specifies CTSSPRAGGELFF. The variable domain in full, completed from reference TRBV7-9 and TRBJ2-2, reads DTGVSQNPRHKITKRGQNVTFRCDPISEHNRLYWYRQTLGQGPEFLTYFQNEAQLEKSRLLSDRFSAERPKGSFSTLEIQRTEQGDSAMYLCTSSPRAGGELFFGEGSRLTVL.

The J gene is TRBJ2-7, the V gene TRBV18; 7 nucleotides align to TRBD1. The V gene's germline CDR1 is KGHSH and CDR2 LQKENI. The CDR3 is made up of 17 amino acids. The V and J ends lost 3 bases and 5 bases, in that order; junction bases with no gene match: 16. CDR3 protein: CASSPLPGQPTRNEQYF. The CDR3 DNA reads TGTGCCAGCTCACCTCTTCCGGGACAGCCGACTCGGAACGAGCAGTACTTC.

The J gene is TRBJ2-3, the V gene TRBV7-9; maybe TRBD2 (6 bases). The V gene's germline CDR1 is SEHNR and CDR2 FQNEAQ (reference sequence). V was pared by 0 bases and J by 4 bases, with 11 bases between. This CDR3 region has 15 residues. CDR3: CASSLAAGTSDTQYF. CDR3 in DNA: TGTGCCAGCAGCTTAGCCGCGGGGACCTCAGATACGCAGTATTTT.

The sample holds a few counts of this clone. This chain joins TRBV7-2 and TRBJ1-5, with 7 bases matching TRBD1. This CDR3 is built from 18 residues. The ends lost 4 bases at V and 1 base at J; junction bases unmatched: 13. Germline assignment: CDR1 SGHTA and CDR2 FQGNSA. The CDR3 nucleotides are TGTGCCAGCAGCTGGACGGGAGGGGGCTTTCACAGCAATCAGCCCCAGCATTTT. Translated: CASSWTGGGFHSNQPQHF.

The chain is built from TRBV3-1 (or the pseudogene TRBV3-2) and TRBJ1-6; no definite D call. Germline CDR1 is LGHDT and CDR2 is YNNKEL (reference sequence). The CDR3 has 16 amino acids. V gave up 1 base and J gave up 8 bases, with 15 bases separating them. The CDR3 spells CASSQVGSPQDSPLHF. CDR3 sequence (DNA): TGTGCCAGCAGCCAAGTTGGCAGTCCCCAGGATTCACCCCTCCACTTT.

The J gene is TRBJ1-5, the V gene TRBV6-5; 8 bases fit TRBD1. The V and J ends lost 1 base and 8 bases, in that order; junction bases with no gene match: 7. Germline V lookup: CDR1 MNHEY, CDR2 SVGAGI. The CDR3 sequence is 15 residues long. The DNA of the CDR3 is TGTGCCAGCAGTTACTACGGGACAGGTGGGGAGCCCCAGCATTTT. This sequence encodes CASSYYGTGGEPQHF.

CDR3 residues: CAISSEGNTEAFF. CDR3 DNA sequence: TGTGCCATCAGCTCAGAGGGGAACACTGAAGCTTTCTTT. V usage is TRBV10-3 and J usage is TRBJ1-1; D ambiguous. This CDR3 spans 13 amino acids. V lost 6 bases, J lost 1 base, and 9 bases lay in between. Looked up from germline, CDR1 is ENHRY and CDR2 is SYGVKD.

J is TRBJ2-1 and V is TRBV18; weak D call: TRBD2 (6 bases). V was pared by 4 bases and J by 6 bases, with 13 bases between. Germline V gene data show CDR1 as KGHSH and CDR2 as LQKENI. The CDR3 is made up of 14 amino acids. The CDR3 nucleotides read TGTGCCAGCTCACTGGAGGTCGGGGGCAATGAGCAGTTCTTC. Translating it yields CASSLEVGGNEQFF.

This clone was counted only a few times. The rearrangement links TRBV18 to TRBJ1-2, with a weak D call TRBD1 (6 bases). The CDR3 is 15 residues long. Germline CDR1 KGHSH, CDR2 LQKENI. V was clipped by 5 bases and J by 0 bases, with 13 bases between them. The CDR3 is CASSGVDRANYGYTF. The CDR3 DNA reads TGTGCCAGCTCAGGAGTGGACAGAGCTAACTATGGCTACACCTTC. Full variable domain (outside the CDR3, taken from reference TRBV18 and TRBJ1-2): NAGVMQNPRHLVRRRGQEARLRCSPMKGHSHVYWYRQLPEEGLKFMVYLQKENIIDESGMPKERFSAEFPKEGPSILRIQQVVRGDSAAYFCASSGVDRANYGYTFGSGTRLTVV.

The V and J genes are TRBV3-1 (or the pseudogene TRBV3-2) and TRBJ2-1; TRBD2 matches 8 bases. CDR1 is LGHDT, CDR2 YNNKEL, per germline (reference sequence). The junction had 1 base not matched to a gene; V was cut back by 4 bases and J by 5 bases. The CDR3 totals 13 residues. CDR3 loop: CASSRAGDNEQFF. The CDR3 DNA is TGTGCCAGCAGCCGAGCGGGGGACAATGAGCAGTTCTTC.

This clone was seen a handful of times. V is TRBV19 and J is TRBJ2-1; tentatively, D is TRBD2 (5 bases). The CDR3 extends over 14 amino acids. Looked up from germline, CDR1 is LNHDA and CDR2 is SQIVND (reference sequence). V lost 4 bases, J lost 15 bases, and 22 bases lay in between. As DNA, the CDR3 is TGTGCCAGTAGTACTATCCCGGGAACCCAGGCGGCGTTCTTC. Protein product: CASSTIPGTQAAFF.